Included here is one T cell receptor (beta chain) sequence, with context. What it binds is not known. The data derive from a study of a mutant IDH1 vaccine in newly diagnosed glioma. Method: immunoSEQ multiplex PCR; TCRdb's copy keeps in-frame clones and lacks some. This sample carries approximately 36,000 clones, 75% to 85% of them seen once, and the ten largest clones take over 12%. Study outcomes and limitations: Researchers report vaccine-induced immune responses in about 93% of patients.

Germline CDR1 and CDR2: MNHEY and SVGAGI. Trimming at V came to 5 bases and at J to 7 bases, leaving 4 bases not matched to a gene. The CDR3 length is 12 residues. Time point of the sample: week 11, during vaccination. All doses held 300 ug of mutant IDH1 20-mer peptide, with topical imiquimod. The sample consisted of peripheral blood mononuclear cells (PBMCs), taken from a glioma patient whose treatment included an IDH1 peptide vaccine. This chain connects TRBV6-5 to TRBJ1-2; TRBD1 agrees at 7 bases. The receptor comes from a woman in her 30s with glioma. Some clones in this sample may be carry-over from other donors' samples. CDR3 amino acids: CASSDRVSGYTF. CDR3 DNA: TGTGCCAGCAGTGACAGGGTTAGTGGCTACACCTTC.